Listed below are T cell receptor beta chains from one sample, sequenced in a study of molecular identifiers for immune sequencing clone quantification. A single record per CDR3 protein comes from TCRdb applying MiXCR to the PCR reads. Counted here are about 640,000 distinct CDR3 sequences, about 20% occurring once; the ten biggest clones make up 0.75% to 0.95%. What was sequenced was naive CD8+ T cells from blood, with Jurkat cell RNA spiked in. These receptors came from a human donor in good health. Some libraries in this study had Jurkat cell RNA spiked in. The CDR3 runs from the conserved cysteine through the conserved F or W. Size is stated for part of the rows, as once, few or many counts, or as a class when the clone is expanded.

j_gene | len | abundance | v_gene | CDR3aa
TRBJ2-2 | 12 | many | TRBV6-5 | CASGRGPGELFF
TRBJ2-7 | 13 | many | TRBV19 | CASSLQYSYEQYF
TRBJ2-7 | 11 | NA | TRBV7-9 | CAGSQSYEQYF
TRBJ2-3 | 14 | NA | TRBV10-1 | CASSENPSTDTQYF
TRBJ2-5 | 12 | few | TRBV20-1 | CNASHREETQYF
TRBJ1-2 | 16 | many | TRBV2 | CASSVDTFEPLYGYTF
TRBJ2-7 | 14 | few | TRBV5-1 | CASSLTDSPYEQYF
TRBJ2-1 | 17 | many | TRBV11-3 | CASSLRGGLAGRFEQFF
TRBJ2-3 | 15 | NA | TRBV19 | CVSSKTGTGVDTQYF
TRBJ2-7 | 14 | NA | TRBV6-2/TRBV6-3 | CASVVLPSGHEQHF